These 4 T cell receptor beta chains were sequenced from one sample in a study of prognosis after radiotherapy for stage I lung cancer. Using two-round multiplex PCR, the authors amplified TCR beta CDR3 from genomic DNA. Round one of PCR was performed, and it used primers specific to each TRBV and TRBJ gene. TCRdb fed the multiplex PCR reads into MiXCR, producing one record per CDR3 protein. The sample has some 28,000 distinct CDR3 sequences, around 30% seen once. Sample: PBMCs, taken before or after stereotactic body radiation therapy (not recorded which). Receptors originate from a donor of 50 years or more with non-small cell lung cancer.

The genes are TRBV18 and TRBJ1-6, with D possibly matching TRBD1 (5 bases). The CDR3 consists of 14 residues. Germline CDR1 reads KGHSH; CDR2 reads LQKENI. Trimming took off 5 bases at V and 7 bases at J, with 12 bases between the two ends. CDR3 region: CASSTRAWNSPLHF. CDR3 coding DNA: TGTGCCAGCTCAACCAGGGCGTGGAATTCACCCCTCCACTTT. Full variable domain (missing parts from reference TRBV18 and TRBJ1-6): NAGVMQNPRHLVRRRGQEARLRCSPMKGHSHVYWYRQLPEEGLKFMVYLQKENIIDESGMPKERFSAEFPKEGPSILRIQQVVRGDSAAYFCASSTRAWNSPLHFGNGTRLTVT.

This clonotype was counted at least ten times. The chain employs TRBV12-3 or TRBV12-4 and TRBJ1-6, with 8 bases that match TRBD1. V shed 2 bases and J 7 bases; nucleotides not matched to a gene: 1. CDR3 length: 14 amino acids. CDR3 coding DNA: TGTGCCAGCAGTTTATCAGGGGGCAATTCACCCCTCCACTTT. It specifies CASSLSGGNSPLHF.

This clonotype showed up many times. The chain carries TRBV5-8 and TRBJ2-7, with a weak D call TRBD1 (5 bases). This CDR3 spans 14 amino acids. The V end was cut by 0 bases, the J end by 5 bases, with 12 bases between. In germline, CDR1 is SGHTS, CDR2 YDEGEE. CDR3 coding DNA: TGTGCCAGCAGCTTGGGAGGACAAAGGAACGAGCAGTACTTC. Encoded protein: CASSLGGQRNEQYF. Together with reference TRBV5-8 and TRBJ2-7, the CDR3 gives the full variable domain: EAGVTQSPTHLIKTRGQQATLRCSPISGHTSVYWYQQALGLGLQFLLWYDEGEERNRGNFPPRFSGRQFPNYSSELNVNALELEDSALYLCASSLGGQRNEQYFGPGTRLTVT.

On this clonotype: Compared with germline, one end of the junction differs, possibly owing to a read error. This rearrangement joins TRBV12-3 or TRBV12-4 to TRBJ2-5; D may be TRBD1 (6 bases). The CDR3 has 14 residues. The CDR3 region is CASTRQGLKETKYF. The CDR3, as DNA: TGTGCCAGCACCCGGCAGGGGCTTAAAGAGACCAAGTACTTC.